What follows describes a single T cell receptor (beta chain). The target antigen is unknown. This record comes from a study of CD8 T cells in ankylosing spondylitis. MiXCR, run by TCRdb on the 5' RACE reads, gives a single entry per CDR3 protein. Found here are 200,000 to 250,000 distinct CDR3 sequences, more than 25% of them singletons; the top ten hold approximately 6.6%. V lost 4 bases and J lost 4, with 17 bases in between. CDR1 is SGDLS and CDR2 is YYNGEE in the germline V gene. CDR3 length: 15 residues. Findings and caveats of the study: Blood from ankylosing spondylitis patients appeared to carry a characteristic roughly 8-variant TCR beta motif. Earlier authors reported some of these motif variants in reactive arthritis synovial fluid and blood.

Sequencing was carried out using blood, either unsorted or a sorted T cell fraction (not recorded which). This TCR came from a male donor with ankylosing spondylitis or in good health (not recorded which). This sequence joins TRBV9 and TRBJ2-5; unclear D gene. The CDR3 nucleotides read TGTGCCAGCAGCCCCGCGGTTGGGGAAGGAGAGACCCAGTACTTC. Amino acid sequence: CASSPAVGEGETQYF.